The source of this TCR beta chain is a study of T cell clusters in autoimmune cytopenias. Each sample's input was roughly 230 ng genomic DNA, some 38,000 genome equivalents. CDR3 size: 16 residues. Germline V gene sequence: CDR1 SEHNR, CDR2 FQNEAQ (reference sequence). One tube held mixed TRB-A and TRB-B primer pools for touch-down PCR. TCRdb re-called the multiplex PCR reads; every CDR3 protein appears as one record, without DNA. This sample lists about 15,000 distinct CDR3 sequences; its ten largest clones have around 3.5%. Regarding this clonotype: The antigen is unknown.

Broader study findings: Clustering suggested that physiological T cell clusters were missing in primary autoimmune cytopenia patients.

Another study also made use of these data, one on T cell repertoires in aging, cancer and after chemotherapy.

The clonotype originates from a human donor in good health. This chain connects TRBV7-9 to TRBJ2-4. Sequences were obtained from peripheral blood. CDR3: CASSFGTTLAKNIQYF.